This TCR beta chain was recorded in a study of PD-1 blockade in mismatch repair-deficient tumors. Study-level background: All were previously treated, progressing patients with 12 mismatch repair-deficient cancer types.

Regarding the study as a whole: After pembrolizumab, tumor-resident clones rose rapidly, then generally contracted before radiologic responses.

On this clone itself: As yet, its antigen is unknown.

The data were produced by immunoSEQ multiplex PCR, yet TCRdb's version contains in-frame clones alone and is incomplete. Of some 25,000 clones in the sample, around 85% were seen once. The origin of this receptor is an adult with mismatch repair-deficient cancer. The sample here was PBMCs, taken before pembrolizumab treatment.

CDR3 loop: CASRRDKKFF. The DNA of the CDR3 is TGTGCCAGCAGACGGGACAAGAAGTTCTTC. The chain has TRBV28 and TRBJ2-1; D is possibly TRBD1 (6 bases). Germline loops: CDR1 MDHEN, CDR2 SYDVKM. V dropped 6 bases and J dropped 14 bases, with 11 bases sitting between them. CDR3 length: 10 amino acids.